This T cell receptor beta chain was retrieved from a study of blood T cell repertoires in COVID-19. On the study more broadly: The analysed material was cDNA or gDNA that came from T cells, B-cell-depleted T cells, or PBMCs.

The table came from immunoSEQ multiplex PCR; TCRdb's copy has only in-frame clones and leaves some out. The sample lists around 60,000 clones; around 87% were seen once. This clone was counted once. After removal of 1 base from V and 5 bases from J, the junction contained 7 bases not matched to a gene. The CDR3 is made up of 16 amino acids. Germline V gives CDR1 MNHEY, CDR2 SVGEGT. The clonotype comes from a human donor in a cohort sampled during active COVID-19. The V and J genes are TRBV6-2 or TRBV6-3 and TRBJ1-2; 10 nucleotides match TRBD1. Sequencing was performed on peripheral blood. CDR3 bases: TGTGCCAGCAGTTACTTTCACCGGGACAGGGGATATGGCTACACCTTC. It encodes CASSYFHRDRGYGYTF.